The clone carrying this T cell receptor beta chain occurred many times. Its antigen is unidentified. Attached unique molecular identifiers marked individual cDNA molecules. Each CDR3 protein is one row after TCRdb ran MiXCR on the 5' RACE reads. Among fewer than 80,000 distinct CDR3 sequences listed, about 11% were seen once. This record belongs to a study of early T cells in non-severe SARS-CoV-2 infection. Study summary: Chains from this unsorted whole-blood bulk RNA could not be paired. Study-wide results and caveats: Matching results from VDJdb favored anti-spike CD8 responses, leaving private and CD4 specificities undetected.

This specimen was whole blood, taken at baseline. This clonotype was sampled from an adult who was a healthcare worker with PCR-confirmed SARS-CoV-2 infection or an uninfected control (not recorded which).

The DNA of the CDR3 is TGTGCCAGCCGCCGACTAGCGGGGGCCCTCACAGATACGCAGTATTTT. As protein: CASRRLAGALTDTQYF. J is TRBJ2-3 and V is TRBV11-2, with 12 bases aligning to TRBD2. The CDR3 has 16 amino acids. Germline values: CDR1 SGHAT, CDR2 FQNNGV. Germline trimming cut 8 bases from V and 2 bases from J; bases unmatched to any gene: 8.